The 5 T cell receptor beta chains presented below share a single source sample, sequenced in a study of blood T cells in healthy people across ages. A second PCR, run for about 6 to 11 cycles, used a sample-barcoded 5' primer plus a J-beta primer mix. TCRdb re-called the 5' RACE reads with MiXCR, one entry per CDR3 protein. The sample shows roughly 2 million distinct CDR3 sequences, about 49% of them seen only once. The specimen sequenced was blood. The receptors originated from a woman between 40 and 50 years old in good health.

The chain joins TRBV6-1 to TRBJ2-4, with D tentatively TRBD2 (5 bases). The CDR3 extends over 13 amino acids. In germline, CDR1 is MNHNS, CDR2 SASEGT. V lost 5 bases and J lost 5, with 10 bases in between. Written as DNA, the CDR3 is TGTGCCAGCAGTACGACTAACCAAAACATTCAGTACTTC. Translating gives CASSTTNQNIQYF.

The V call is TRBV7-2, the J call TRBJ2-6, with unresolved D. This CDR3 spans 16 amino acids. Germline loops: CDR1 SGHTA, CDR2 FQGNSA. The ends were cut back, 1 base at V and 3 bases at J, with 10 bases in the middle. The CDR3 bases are TGTGCCAGCAGCTTAGGCCAGGACCTTGGGGCCAACGTCCTGACTTTC. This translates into CASSLGQDLGANVLTF.

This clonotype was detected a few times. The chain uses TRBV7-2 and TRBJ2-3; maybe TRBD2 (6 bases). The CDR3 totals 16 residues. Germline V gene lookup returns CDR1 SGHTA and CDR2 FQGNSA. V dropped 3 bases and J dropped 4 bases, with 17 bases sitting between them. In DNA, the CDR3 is TGTGCCAGCAGCTTTCTGGGACTTGGCGGTTCAGATACGCAGTATTTT. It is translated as CASSFLGLGGSDTQYF. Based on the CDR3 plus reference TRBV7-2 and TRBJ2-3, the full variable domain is GAGVSQSPSNKVTEKGKDVELRCDPISGHTALYWYRQSLGQGLEFLIYFQGNSAPDKSGLPSDRFSAERTGGSVSTLTIQRTQQEDSAVYLCASSFLGLGGSDTQYFGPGTRLTVL.

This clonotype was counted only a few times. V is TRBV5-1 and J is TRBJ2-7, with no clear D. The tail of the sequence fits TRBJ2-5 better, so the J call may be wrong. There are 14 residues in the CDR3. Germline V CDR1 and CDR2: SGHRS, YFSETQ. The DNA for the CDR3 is TGCGCCAGCAGCCCTCAGACAATCCAAGAGACCCAGTACTTC. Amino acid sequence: CASSPQTIQETQYF.

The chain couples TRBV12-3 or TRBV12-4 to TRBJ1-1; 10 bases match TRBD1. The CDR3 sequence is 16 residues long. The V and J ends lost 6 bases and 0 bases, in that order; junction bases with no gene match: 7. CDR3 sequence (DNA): TGTGCCAGCAGCCGGGACAGGGGAAGTATGAACACTGAAGCTTTCTTT. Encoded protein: CASSRDRGSMNTEAFF.